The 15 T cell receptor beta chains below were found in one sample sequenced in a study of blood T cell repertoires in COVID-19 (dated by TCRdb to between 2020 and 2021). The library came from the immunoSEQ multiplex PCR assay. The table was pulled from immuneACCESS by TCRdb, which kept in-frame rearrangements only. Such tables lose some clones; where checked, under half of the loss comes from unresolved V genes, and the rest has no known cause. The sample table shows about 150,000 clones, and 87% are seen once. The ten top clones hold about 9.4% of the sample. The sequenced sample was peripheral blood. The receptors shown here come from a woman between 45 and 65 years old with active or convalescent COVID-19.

This CDR3 is CASSFRSGASGELFF. The CDR3 nucleotides are TGTGCCAGCAGTTTCAGGTCAGGGGCATCCGGGGAGCTGTTTTTT. The genes are TRBV28 and TRBJ2-2; TRBD1 might be the D (6 bases). This CDR3 spans 15 amino acids. Germline V CDR1 and CDR2: MDHEN, SYDVKM. With 3 bases removed from V and 6 bases from J, the gap between germline ends came to 14 bases.

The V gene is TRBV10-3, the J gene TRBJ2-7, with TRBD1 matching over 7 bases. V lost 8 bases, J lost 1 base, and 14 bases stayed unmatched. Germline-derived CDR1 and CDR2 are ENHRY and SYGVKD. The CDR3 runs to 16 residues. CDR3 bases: TGTGCCATCGGTAAACCAAGGACAGGCACTTCCTACGAGCAGTACTTC. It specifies CAIGKPRTGTSYEQYF.

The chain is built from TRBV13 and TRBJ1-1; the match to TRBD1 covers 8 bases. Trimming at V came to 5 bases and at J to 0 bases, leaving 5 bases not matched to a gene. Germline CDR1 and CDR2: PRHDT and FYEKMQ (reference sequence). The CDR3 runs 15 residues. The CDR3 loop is CASSLPGQVNTEAFF. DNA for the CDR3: TGTGCCAGCAGCCTTCCGGGACAGGTGAACACTGAAGCTTTCTTT. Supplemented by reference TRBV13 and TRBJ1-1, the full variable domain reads AAGVIQSPRHLIKEKRETATLKCYPIPRHDTVYWYQQGPGQDPQFLISFYEKMQSDKGSIPDRFSAQQFSDYHSELNMSSLELGDSALYFCASSLPGQVNTEAFFGQGTRLTVV.

CDR3: CASTASYEQYF. CDR3 nucleotides: TGTGCCAGCACTGCTAGCTACGAGCAGTACTTC. The chain joins TRBV2 to TRBJ2-7; no clear D gene. Looked up from germline, CDR1 is SNHLY and CDR2 is FYNNEI. V was cut by 7 bases and J by 3 bases, with 7 bases left in between. The CDR3 consists of 11 residues.

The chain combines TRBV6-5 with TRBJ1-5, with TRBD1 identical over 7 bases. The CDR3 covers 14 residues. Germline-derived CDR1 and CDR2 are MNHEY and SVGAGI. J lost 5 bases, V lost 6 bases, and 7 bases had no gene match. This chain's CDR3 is CASRTSQGYQPQHF. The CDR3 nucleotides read TGTGCCAGCAGAACTTCACAGGGGTATCAGCCCCAGCATTTT.

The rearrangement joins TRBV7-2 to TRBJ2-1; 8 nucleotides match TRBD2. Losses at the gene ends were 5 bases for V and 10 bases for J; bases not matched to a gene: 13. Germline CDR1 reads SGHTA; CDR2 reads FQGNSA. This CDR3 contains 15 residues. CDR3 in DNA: TGTGCCAGCAGCCCCCGGGGACGGGGGGGTCGGGAGCAGTTCTTC. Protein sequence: CASSPRGRGGREQFF.

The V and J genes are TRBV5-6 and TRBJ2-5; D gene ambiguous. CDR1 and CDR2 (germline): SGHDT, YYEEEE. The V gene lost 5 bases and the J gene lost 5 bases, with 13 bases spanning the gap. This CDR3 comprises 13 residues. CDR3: CASRPFNLETQYF. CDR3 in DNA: TGTGCCAGCAGACCTTTTAACTTGGAGACCCAGTACTTC.

CDR3 amino acids: CASSETGYNEQFF. The DNA of the CDR3 is TGTGCCAGCAGCGAAACTGGTTACAATGAGCAGTTCTTC. The V call is TRBV2, the J call TRBJ2-1, with D unresolved. V was clipped by 6 bases and J by 4 bases, with 10 bases between them. This CDR3 region has 13 residues. Germline values: CDR1 SNHLY, CDR2 FYNNEI.

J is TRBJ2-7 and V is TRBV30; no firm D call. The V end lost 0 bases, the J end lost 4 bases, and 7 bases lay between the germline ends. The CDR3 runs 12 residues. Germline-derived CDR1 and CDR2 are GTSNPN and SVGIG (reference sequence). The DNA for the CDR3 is TGTGCCTGGAGTGTAGCCGGGTACGAGCAGTACTTC. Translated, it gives CAWSVAGYEQYF.

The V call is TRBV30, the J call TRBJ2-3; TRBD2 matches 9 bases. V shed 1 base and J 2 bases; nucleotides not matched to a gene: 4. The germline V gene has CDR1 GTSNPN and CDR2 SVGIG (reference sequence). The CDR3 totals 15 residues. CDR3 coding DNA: TGTGCCTGGAGTGGAGCGGGGGGATCCACAGATACGCAGTATTTT. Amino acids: CAWSGAGGSTDTQYF.

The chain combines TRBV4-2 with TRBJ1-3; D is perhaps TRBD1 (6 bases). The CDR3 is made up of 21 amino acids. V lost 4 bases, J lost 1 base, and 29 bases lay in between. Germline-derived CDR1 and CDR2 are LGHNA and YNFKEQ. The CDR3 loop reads CASSPIRGQSQSKGSGNTIYF. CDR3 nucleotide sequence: TGTGCCAGCAGCCCGATTCGAGGACAGTCTCAATCGAAGGGATCTGGAAACACCATATATTTT.

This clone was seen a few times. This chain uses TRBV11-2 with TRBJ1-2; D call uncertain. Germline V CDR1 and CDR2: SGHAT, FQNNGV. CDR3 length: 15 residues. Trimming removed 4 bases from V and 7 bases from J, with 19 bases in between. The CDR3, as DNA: TGTGCCAGCAGCTCCCGAGGTGAAGCTACAAGTGGCTACACCTTC. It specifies CASSSRGEATSGYTF.

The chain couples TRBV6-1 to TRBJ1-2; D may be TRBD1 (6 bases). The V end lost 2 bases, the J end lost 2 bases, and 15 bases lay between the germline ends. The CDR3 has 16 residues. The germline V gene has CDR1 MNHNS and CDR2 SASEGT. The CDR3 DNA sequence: TGTGCCAGCAGTGAAACGGGACACTTCCCGAACTATGGCTACACCTTC. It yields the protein CASSETGHFPNYGYTF.

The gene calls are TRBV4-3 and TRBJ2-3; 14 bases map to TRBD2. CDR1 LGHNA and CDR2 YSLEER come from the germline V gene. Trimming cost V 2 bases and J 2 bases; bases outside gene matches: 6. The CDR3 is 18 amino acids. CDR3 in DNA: TGCGCCAGCAGCCAATCGGGACTAGCGGGGGCCACCACAGATACGCAGTATTTT. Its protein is CASSQSGLAGATTDTQYF.

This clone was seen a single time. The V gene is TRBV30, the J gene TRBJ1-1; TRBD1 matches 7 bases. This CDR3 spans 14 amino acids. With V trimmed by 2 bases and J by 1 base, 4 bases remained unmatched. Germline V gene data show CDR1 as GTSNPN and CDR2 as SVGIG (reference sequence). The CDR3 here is CAWSTGTANTEAFF. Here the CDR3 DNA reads TGTGCCTGGAGTACCGGGACAGCGAACACTGAAGCTTTCTTT.